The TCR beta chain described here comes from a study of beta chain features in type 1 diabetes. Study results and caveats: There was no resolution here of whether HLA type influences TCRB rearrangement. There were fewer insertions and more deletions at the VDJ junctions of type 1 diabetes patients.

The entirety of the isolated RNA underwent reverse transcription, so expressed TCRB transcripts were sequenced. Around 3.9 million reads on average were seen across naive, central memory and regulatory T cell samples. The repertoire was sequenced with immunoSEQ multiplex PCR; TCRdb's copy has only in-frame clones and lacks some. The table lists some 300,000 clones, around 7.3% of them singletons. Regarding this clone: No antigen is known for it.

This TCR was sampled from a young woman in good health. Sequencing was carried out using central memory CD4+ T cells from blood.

The CDR3 protein is CASMRLTGITGANVLTF. In DNA form, the CDR3 reads TGTGCCAGCATGCGACTGACAGGGATCACTGGGGCCAACGTCCTGACTTTC. The chain couples TRBV28 to TRBJ2-6; TRBD1 matches 7 bases. V lost 7 bases to trimming and J lost 2 bases; unmatched junction nucleotides: 11. The CDR3 is made up of 17 amino acids. Germline CDR1 and CDR2: MDHEN and SYDVKM.